This T cell receptor (beta chain) was found in a study of T cell responses to AZD1222 COVID-19 vaccine. Study-level findings and limits: Among AZD1222 vaccinees, only 5 to 7 were seropositive at baseline. The donor group comprised mostly white British people and more females; the analysis possibly underestimated clonal diversity. With two AZD1222 doses given, Spike-specific TCR breadth and depth both rose. Within unmutated variant regions lay the reported targets of nearly half of spike-specific TCRs.

Only one count was recorded for this clone. Its specificity is not known. The method was immunoSEQ multiplex PCR; TCRdb's version includes in-frame clones alone and lacks a portion of them. Seen here are 100,000 to 120,000 clones, around 76% observed once, and the top ten hold about 5%. Trimming took off 1 base at V and 5 bases at J, with 10 bases between the two ends. There are 14 residues in the CDR3. CDR1 and CDR2 from the germline V gene are SGHAT and FQNNGV. The sample was peripheral blood, taken on day 0 of AZD1222 vaccination. This receptor was obtained from an adult in good health. The chain carries TRBV11-2 and TRBJ2-3, with D possibly matching TRBD1 (6 bases). The CDR3 spells CASSLAGVVDTQYF. The CDR3 DNA sequence: TGTGCCAGCAGCTTAGCAGGGGTGGTAGATACGCAGTATTTT. The variable domain in full, completed from reference TRBV11-2 and TRBJ2-3, reads EAGVAQSPRYKIIEKRQSVAFWCNPISGHATLYWYQQILGQGPKLLIQFQNNGVVDDSQLPKDRFSAERLKGVDSTLKIQPAKLEDSAVYLCASSLAGVVDTQYFGPGTRLTVL.